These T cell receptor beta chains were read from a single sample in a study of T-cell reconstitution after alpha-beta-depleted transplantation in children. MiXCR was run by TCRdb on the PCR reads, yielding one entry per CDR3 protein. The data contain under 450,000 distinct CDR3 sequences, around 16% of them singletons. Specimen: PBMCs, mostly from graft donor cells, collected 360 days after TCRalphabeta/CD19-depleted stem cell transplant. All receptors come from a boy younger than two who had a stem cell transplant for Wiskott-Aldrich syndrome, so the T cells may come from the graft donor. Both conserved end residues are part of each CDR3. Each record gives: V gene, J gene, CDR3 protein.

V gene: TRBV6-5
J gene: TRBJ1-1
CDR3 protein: CASSYSAGANTEAFF

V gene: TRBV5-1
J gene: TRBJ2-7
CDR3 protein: CASSLVSFKSYEQYF

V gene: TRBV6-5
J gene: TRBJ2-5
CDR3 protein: CASSSRDSYQETQYF

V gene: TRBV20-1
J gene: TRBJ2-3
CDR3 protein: CSASEAGFTDTQYF

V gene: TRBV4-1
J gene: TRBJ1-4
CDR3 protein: CASSRPGQVKLEKLFF

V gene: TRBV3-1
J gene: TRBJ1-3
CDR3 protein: CASSQPGQGNTIYF

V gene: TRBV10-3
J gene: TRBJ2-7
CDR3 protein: CAIGGQHRSYEQYF

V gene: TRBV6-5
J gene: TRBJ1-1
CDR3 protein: CASSYVPGQGWNTEAFF

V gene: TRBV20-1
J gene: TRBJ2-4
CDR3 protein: CSARTTELIQYF

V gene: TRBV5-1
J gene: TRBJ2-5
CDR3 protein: CASSFKRGGKNTETQYF

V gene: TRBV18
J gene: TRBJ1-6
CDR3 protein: CASSPQGSSYNSPLHF

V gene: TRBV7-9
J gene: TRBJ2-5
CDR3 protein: CASSLKSASGRETQYF

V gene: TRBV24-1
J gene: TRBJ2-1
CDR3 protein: CATNHRGVNEQFF

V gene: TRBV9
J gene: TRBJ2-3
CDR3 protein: CASSVAGASGSGADTQYF

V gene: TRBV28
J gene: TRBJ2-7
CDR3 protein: CASHGSSYEQYF